These T cell receptor beta chains were read from a single sample in a study of blood T cell repertoires in COVID-19. Using immunoSEQ multiplex PCR, the repertoire was profiled, and TCRdb retains in-frame clones only, with some absent. The sample lists more than 150,000 clones, 70% to 80% seen once, with roughly 17% in the top ten. Material: PBMCs or T cells enriched from blood (not recorded which). Receptors originate from a woman aged 50 to 60 who had recovered from COVID-19. Each CDR3 is given with its conserved first and last residue. Fields, in order: D gene, V gene, clone size, J gene, CDR3 protein, CDR3 DNA. The D gene is left open where the match is weak. Clone size is given for some rows only: seen once, a few or many times, or a class if the clone is expanded.

>NA|TRBV12-3/TRBV12-4|NA|TRBJ2-1
CASSLPMYNEQFF
TGTGCCAGCAGTTTACCTATGTACAATGAGCAGTTCTTC
>TRBD2|TRBV5-1|once|TRBJ2-1
CASSRPGLSGGNEQFF
TGCGCCAGCAGCCGGCCGGGACTAAGCGGAGGGAATGAGCAGTTCTTC
>TRBD1|TRBV3-1/TRBV3-2|many|TRBJ2-7
CASSLGQGIGGEQYF
TGTGCCAGCAGCCTTGGACAGGGTATAGGGGGGGAGCAGTACTTC
>NA|TRBV2|NA|TRBJ2-1
CASRGSGGNNEQFF
TGTGCCAGCAGGGGGTCAGGGGGGAACAATGAGCAGTTCTTC
>TRBD2|TRBV12-5|NA|TRBJ2-1
CASGLAGTSGGYEQFF
TGTGCTAGTGGTTTAGCAGGGACTAGCGGTGGGTATGAGCAGTTCTTC
>NA|TRBV15|NA|TRBJ1-1
CATTTSGGSLEAFF
TGTGCCACCACCACGAGCGGGGGTTCCCTGGAAGCTTTCTTT
>NA|TRBV30|NA|TRBJ1-5
CAWSEHSDQPQHF
TGTGCCTGGAGTGAGCACAGTGATCAGCCCCAGCATTTT
>NA|TRBV30|NA|TRBJ2-3
CAWIPLGGGNTDTQYF
TGTGCCTGGATCCCCCTGGGAGGCGGGAACACAGATACGCAGTATTTT
>TRBD2|TRBV28|once|TRBJ2-1
CASLEGSGRNEQFF
TGTGCCAGCCTTGAGGGTAGCGGGAGAAATGAGCAGTTCTTC
>NA|TRBV6-5|NA|TRBJ1-2
CASSRGGWNYGYTF
TGTGCCAGCAGTCGCGGAGGTTGGAACTATGGCTACACCTTC
>TRBD2|TRBV7-2|few|TRBJ2-7
CASSHLPTSGSPYEQYF
TGTGCCAGCAGCCATCTCCCGACTAGCGGGAGTCCCTACGAGCAGTACTTC
>NA|TRBV7-8|NA|TRBJ2-2
CASSFRRTRANTGELFF
TGTGCCAGCAGCTTCCGTCGGACACGCGCGAACACCGGGGAGCTGTTTTTT
>TRBD1|TRBV6-5|NA|TRBJ1-1
CASSYSRTGDTEAFF
TGTGCCAGCAGTTATTCCCGGACAGGGGACACTGAAGCTTTCTTT
>TRBD1|TRBV19|NA|TRBJ2-1
CASSTVGGGQGATEQFF
TGTGCCAGTAGTACAGTCGGGGGAGGACAGGGGGCGACTGAGCAGTTCTTC
>TRBD1|TRBV6-5|once|TRBJ2-7
CASSPGTGGNEQYF
TGTGCCAGCAGTCCGGGAACAGGGGGCAACGAGCAGTACTTC
>TRBD1|TRBV28|NA|TRBJ1-2
CASSFAGQGHGYTF
TGTGCCAGCAGTTTTGCGGGACAGGGACATGGCTACACCTTC
>NA|TRBV5-8|NA|TRBJ2-7
CASRPRDKIYEQYF
TGTGCCAGCAGGCCACGGGACAAGATCTACGAGCAGTACTTC
>NA|TRBV4-3|NA|TRBJ1-2
CASSQENGGVGYTF
TGCGCCAGCAGCCAAGAGAACGGAGGGGTAGGCTACACCTTC
>NA|TRBV6-5|NA|TRBJ2-4
CASSPNYNIQYF
TGTGCCAGCAGCCCGAACTATAACATTCAGTACTTC
>NA|TRBV7-8|NA|TRBJ1-5
CASSLSLRGRHQPQHF
TGTGCCAGCAGCTTATCCCTCAGGGGTAGGCATCAGCCCCAGCATTTT
>TRBD2|TRBV27|NA|TRBJ2-1
CASNNRGSGSGNEQFF
TGTGCCAGCAACAATAGGGGTAGCGGGAGTGGCAATGAGCAGTTCTTC
>TRBD2|TRBV9|NA|TRBJ2-5
CASSIRGSGSGGETQYF
TGTGCCAGCAGCATCCGGGGTAGCGGGAGCGGTGGAGAGACCCAGTACTTC
>TRBD1|TRBV9|once|TRBJ2-2
CASSVVVVEGQENTGELFF
TGTGCCAGCAGCGTAGTAGTCGTGGAGGGACAGGAGAACACCGGGGAGCTGTTTTTT
>TRBD2|TRBV19|NA|TRBJ2-1
CAARTSGENEQFF
TGTGCCGCCCGGACTAGCGGTGAAAATGAGCAGTTCTTC
>TRBD1|TRBV6-5|NA|TRBJ1-5
CASTGQENYQPQHF
TGTGCCAGCACGGGACAGGAAAATTATCAGCCCCAGCATTTT
>NA|TRBV18|NA|TRBJ2-7
CASSRQTGTLLGEQYF
TGTGCCAGCTCACGCCAAACCGGGACTCTACTCGGGGAGCAGTACTTC
>NA|TRBV27|NA|TRBJ2-1
CASNPRRGEEQFF
TGTGCCAGCAATCCCAGGCGGGGCGAAGAGCAGTTCTTC
>NA|TRBV27|once|TRBJ2-3
CASSQRRVKTDTQYF
TGTGCCAGCAGTCAACGACGGGTGAAAACCGATACGCAGTATTTT
>TRBD2|TRBV27|NA|TRBJ2-1
CASSQAVGGAPNEQFF
TGTGCCAGCAGCCAGGCCGTGGGAGGGGCACCCAATGAGCAGTTCTTC
>TRBD1|TRBV19|NA|TRBJ2-5
CASSVGQGYQETQYF
TGTGCCAGTAGTGTAGGACAGGGGTACCAAGAGACCCAGTACTTC
>TRBD1|TRBV7-2|NA|TRBJ1-2
CASSSGQGGGYTF
TGTGCCAGCAGCTCAGGACAGGGCGGCGGCTACACCTTC
>TRBD1|TRBV7-9|NA|TRBJ1-1
CASSQPGTGRTEAFF
TGTGCCAGCAGCCAACCCGGGACAGGGAGAACTGAAGCTTTCTTT
>NA|TRBV24-1|NA|TRBJ2-5
CATSDLGSGTTETQYF
TGTGCCACCAGTGATTTGGGTTCCGGGACAACTGAGACCCAGTACTTC
>NA|TRBV5-8|NA|TRBJ2-1
CASSFRSGSYNEQFF
TGTGCCAGCAGCTTTCGGAGTGGTTCTTACAATGAGCAGTTCTTC
>NA|TRBV11-2|few|TRBJ2-2
CASSLGWGRGTGELFF
TGTGCCAGCAGCTTAGGCTGGGGGCGAGGCACCGGGGAGCTGTTTTTT
>NA|TRBV11-2|NA|TRBJ2-5
CASSLPGQETQYF
TGTGCCAGCAGCTTACCGGGTCAAGAGACCCAGTACTTC
>NA|TRBV12-3/TRBV12-4|NA|TRBJ1-3
CASSFRNTIYF
TGTGCCAGCAGTTTTAGAAACACCATATATTTT
>TRBD2|TRBV7-9|NA|TRBJ2-3
CASSLGAPASGMGDTQYF
TGTGCCAGCAGCTTAGGGGCCCCCGCTAGCGGGATGGGAGATACGCAGTATTTT
>NA|TRBV24-1|NA|TRBJ1-4
CATRGWDEKLFF
TGTGCCACCAGGGGCTGGGATGAAAAACTGTTTTTT
>TRBD1|TRBV28|NA|TRBJ1-3
CASSPPGTGGLYTIYF
TGTGCCAGCAGTCCTCCTGGGACAGGGGGTTTGTACACCATATATTTT
>TRBD2|TRBV6-5|few|TRBJ2-5
CASSRTSVLETQYF
TGTGCCAGCAGTCGGACTAGCGTACTGGAGACCCAGTACTTC
>TRBD2|TRBV18|NA|TRBJ2-1
CASSSLPSGGVYEQFF
TGTGCCAGCTCGTCCCTACCTAGCGGCGGAGTCTATGAGCAGTTCTTC
>TRBD2|TRBV19|few|TRBJ2-5
CASSFAGGGRETQYF
TGTGCCAGTAGTTTCGCGGGAGGTGGGAGAGAGACCCAGTACTTC
>NA|TRBV6-5|NA|TRBJ2-3
CASSSQGRDTQYF
TGTGCCAGCAGTTCCCAGGGTAGAGATACGCAGTATTTT
>NA|TRBV28|NA|TRBJ2-1
CATGGPIYNEQFF
TGTGCCACCGGAGGGCCCATCTACAATGAGCAGTTCTTC
>NA|TRBV6-1|NA|TRBJ1-1
CASSERSGVNTEAFF
TGTGCCAGCAGTGAACGGTCGGGAGTGAACACTGAAGCTTTCTTT
>NA|TRBV11-3|NA|TRBJ2-7
CASSLGTGGRGGSYEQYF
TGTGCCAGCAGCTTAGGAACCGGCGGGAGAGGGGGCTCCTACGAGCAGTACTTC
>NA|TRBV5-1|NA|TRBJ2-1
CASSQARGAWDEQFF
TGCGCCAGCAGCCAGGCCAGGGGAGCCTGGGATGAGCAGTTCTTC
>NA|TRBV6-5|NA|TRBJ2-5
CASSYKRGFQETQYF
TGTGCCAGCAGTTACAAGAGGGGGTTTCAAGAGACCCAGTACTTC
>TRBD2|TRBV5-1|NA|TRBJ2-1
CASSLVLAGASSYNEQFF
TGCGCCAGCAGCTTGGTCCTAGCGGGAGCTAGCTCCTACAATGAGCAGTTCTTC
>NA|TRBV16|NA|TRBJ1-5
CASSLLGRVSNQPQHF
TGTGCCAGCAGCCTACTGGGCAGAGTTAGCAATCAGCCCCAGCATTTT
>NA|TRBV2|NA|TRBJ1-6
CASRVAGNSPLHF
TGTGCCAGCCGGGTCGCCGGAAATTCACCCCTCCACTTT
>TRBD2|TRBV5-1|many|TRBJ2-1
CASSLAGVEGEQFF
TGCGCCAGCAGTCTAGCGGGAGTTGAAGGTGAGCAGTTCTTC